What follows are 28 T cell receptor beta chains derived from one specimen sequenced in a study of T cell responses to AZD1222 COVID-19 vaccine. Sequencing was performed with immunoSEQ multiplex PCR; in TCRdb, only in-frame clones are kept and a portion is missing. The table lists about 83,000 clones, 80% to 90% of them singletons. The sample in question was peripheral blood, obtained 28 days after the second AZD1222 dose. All receptors come from an adult who received the AZD1222 COVID-19 vaccine.

V usage is TRBV28 and J usage is TRBJ1-5; unclear D gene. V lost 7 bases and J 7 bases, leaving 11 bases between the germline ends. CDR3 size: 12 residues. Germline-derived CDR1 and CDR2 are MDHEN and SYDVKM. In DNA, the CDR3 is TGTGCCAGCACCTTCCGATGGCAGCCCCAGCATTTT. Residues: CASTFRWQPQHF.

The chain employs TRBV9 and TRBJ1-1; tentatively, D is TRBD1 (6 bases). The germline V gene encodes CDR1 SGDLS and CDR2 YYNGEE. The V end was cut by 5 bases, the J end by 4 bases, with 15 bases between. CDR3 length: 14 residues. The CDR3 reads CASSAQGRGTEAFF. DNA for the CDR3: TGTGCCAGCAGTGCTCAGGGGCGAGGCACTGAAGCTTTCTTT. Based on the CDR3 plus reference TRBV9 and TRBJ1-1, the full variable domain is DSGVTQTPKHLITATGQRVTLRCSPRSGDLSVYWYQQSLDQGLQFLIQYYNGEERAKGNILERFSAQQFPDLHSELNLSSLELGDSALYFCASSAQGRGTEAFFGQGTRLTVV.

The chain is built from TRBV3-1 (or the pseudogene TRBV3-2) and TRBJ1-2; D is possibly TRBD1 (6 bases). The V gene lost 2 bases and the J gene lost 2 bases, with 6 bases spanning the gap. Germline V gene data show CDR1 as LGHDT and CDR2 as YNNKEL (reference sequence). This CDR3 contains 13 residues. CDR3 sequence: CASSQQGNYGYTF. The CDR3 DNA follows: TGTGCCAGCAGCCAACAGGGGAACTATGGCTACACCTTC.

The rearrangement uses TRBV23-1 and TRBJ1-5, with D possibly TRBD1 on 6 matching bases. Being an ORF, TRBV23-1 has a function that is uncertain. The V end lost 7 bases, the J end lost 1 base, and 11 bases lay between the germline ends. This CDR3 spans 14 amino acids. CDR3 in amino acids: CASKGGWSNQPQHF. CDR3 sequence (DNA): TGCGCCAGCAAGGGGGGATGGAGCAATCAGCCCCAGCATTTT.

This clone was detected once. This rearrangement joins TRBV11-3 to TRBJ2-1; 8 bases match TRBD2. This CDR3 is built from 13 residues. Unmatched junction bases numbered 4, after V lost 3 bases and J lost 9 bases. CDR1 is SGHNT and CDR2 is YENEEA in the germline V gene. The CDR3 is CASSFSAGGEQFF. The CDR3 region has the DNA TGTGCCAGCAGCTTCAGTGCGGGAGGTGAGCAGTTCTTC.

The chain is built from TRBV2 and TRBJ2-1; the D is unclear. The V gene lost 4 bases and the J gene lost 10 bases, with 8 bases spanning the gap. CDR3 size: 11 residues. From germline, CDR1 is SNHLY and CDR2 FYNNEI. The CDR3 bases are TGTGCCAGCAGTGGCACGGTGGAGCAGTTCTTC. This translates into CASSGTVEQFF.

This clone has ten or more counts. The chain carries TRBV7-9 and TRBJ2-2; a weak D match, TRBD2 (5 bases). Germline V CDR1 and CDR2: SEHNR, FQNEAQ (reference sequence). The V end was cut by 0 bases, the J end by 8 bases, with 13 bases between. This CDR3 is 15 amino acids long. The CDR3 DNA reads TGTGCCAGCAGCTTAGCGAGGGCAGGCGGAGGGGAGCTGTTTTTT. This sequence encodes CASSLARAGGGELFF.

Notes on this clone: A junction boundary mismatches the germline segment, possibly from a read error. The V call is TRBV3-1 (or the pseudogene TRBV3-2), the J call TRBJ2-7; D unresolved. The CDR3 sequence is 14 residues long. Germline CDR1 reads LGHDT; CDR2 reads YNNKEL (reference sequence). CDR3 protein: CAGSEVGRSYEQYF. For the CDR3, the DNA is TGTGCCGGCAGTGAGGTAGGACGCTCCTACGAGCAGTACTTC.

The V gene is TRBV28, the J gene TRBJ1-5, with D hard to call. Germline assignment: CDR1 MDHEN and CDR2 SYDVKM. V was clipped by 5 bases and J by 7 bases, with 21 bases between them. This CDR3 is built from 16 residues. The CDR3 DNA reads as TGTGCCAGCAGTCCCCCGACCGCTTCGCCCAGGCAGCCCCAGCATTTT. Encoded protein: CASSPPTASPRQPQHF.

The V call is TRBV7-2, the J call TRBJ2-4; TRBD1 might be the D (6 bases). This CDR3 spans 13 amino acids. Trimming removed 2 bases from V and 8 bases from J, with 10 bases in between. The germline V gene has CDR1 SGHTA and CDR2 FQGNSA. The CDR3 here is CASSLNSGDIQYF. CDR3 nucleotides: TGTGCCAGCAGCTTAAATTCAGGGGACATTCAGTACTTC.

This rearrangement joins TRBV27 to TRBJ2-3; D is undetermined. The CDR3 is made up of 14 amino acids. From germline, CDR1 is MNHEY and CDR2 SMNVEV (reference sequence). The V and J ends lost 0 bases and 0 bases respectively, with 4 bases between them. CDR3 amino acids: CASSLSWSTDTQYF. The CDR3 DNA follows: TGTGCCAGCAGTTTATCGTGGAGCACAGATACGCAGTATTTT.

The chain is built from TRBV4-1 and TRBJ2-7, with TRBD2 matching over 11 bases. The germline V gene encodes CDR1 MGHRA and CDR2 YSYEKL. This CDR3 has 18 amino acids. Unmatched junction bases numbered 13, after V lost 0 bases and J lost 6 bases. DNA of the CDR3: TGCGCCAGCAGCCAAGAAAGGGCGGCTAGCGGGAGGACCGGCGAGCAGTACTTC. It encodes CASSQERAASGRTGEQYF.

The chain is built from TRBV7-8 and TRBJ1-2; a weak D match, TRBD1 (5 bases). V gave up 4 bases and J gave up 3 bases, with 15 bases separating them. Germline V lookup: CDR1 SGHVS, CDR2 FQNEAQ. The CDR3 contains 15 residues. The CDR3 DNA reads TGTGCCAGCAGCTCCCGGGACGGAATAGACTATGGCTACACCTTC. This encodes CASSSRDGIDYGYTF.

The chain is built from TRBV5-4 and TRBJ2-2; 9 nucleotides agree with TRBD2. In germline, CDR1 is SGHNT, CDR2 YYREEE (reference sequence). This CDR3 is built from 15 residues. With V trimmed by 4 bases and J by 6 bases, 7 bases remained unmatched. CDR3 nucleotides: TGTGCCAGCAGCCTTCTAGCGGGGCCATCCGGGGAGCTGTTTTTT. Residues: CASSLLAGPSGELFF.

This chain connects TRBV27 to TRBJ1-2; a weak D match, TRBD1 (5 bases). This CDR3 is built from 14 residues. The V gene's germline CDR1 is MNHEY and CDR2 SMNVEV (reference sequence). V was pared by 5 bases and J by 5 bases, with 15 bases between. This CDR3 is CASSDGTERYGYTF. In nucleotides, the CDR3 is TGTGCCAGCAGTGATGGGACGGAGCGATATGGCTACACCTTC.

The genes are TRBV28 and TRBJ1-2; D unclear. The CDR3 is made up of 14 amino acids. Trimming took off 7 bases at V and 3 bases at J, with 15 bases between the two ends. Per the germline V gene, CDR1 is MDHEN and CDR2 is SYDVKM. Written as DNA, the CDR3 is TGTGCCAGCAATCCCCCGACCCCCTACTATGGCTACACCTTC. This codes for CASNPPTPYYGYTF.

This chain joins TRBV7-6 and TRBJ1-6; the D is unclear. CDR3 size: 13 residues. Germline loops: CDR1 SGHVS, CDR2 FNYEAQ. V lost 2 bases, J lost 7 bases, and 6 bases lay in between. In nucleotides, the CDR3 is TGTGCCAGCAGCTTAACCCAAAATTCACCCCTCCACTTT. The encoded protein is CASSLTQNSPLHF. The full variable domain, completed using reference TRBV7-6 and TRBJ1-6, is GAGVSQSPRYKVTKRGQDVALRCDPISGHVSLYWYRQALGQGPEFLTYFNYEAQQDKSGLPNDRFSAERPEGSISTLTIQRTEQRDSAMYRCASSLTQNSPLHFGNGTRLTVT.

CDR3 region: CASSPGTSGGRRDTQYF. The CDR3 nucleotides read TGTGCCAGCAGTCCCGGGACTAGCGGGGGCCGTAGGGATACGCAGTATTTT. V gene TRBV9 combines with J gene TRBJ2-3, with 14 bases matching TRBD2. The CDR3 has 17 residues. Per the germline V gene, CDR1 is SGDLS and CDR2 is YYNGEE. V dropped 5 bases and J dropped 6; count of bases not matched to a gene: 11.

Here the CDR3 DNA reads TGTGCCAGCAGTGTGCGGGGCTCCTATAATTCACCCCTCCACTTT. Encoded protein: CASSVRGSYNSPLHF. J is TRBJ1-6 and V is TRBV27; no firm D call. Germline V lookup: CDR1 MNHEY, CDR2 SMNVEV (reference sequence). Deletions cut 5 bases from V and 0 bases from J, with 8 bases between. This CDR3 is built from 15 residues.

The chain links TRBV6-6 to TRBJ1-5; D is uncertain. Germline V lookup: CDR1 MNHNY, CDR2 SVGAGI (reference sequence). The CDR3 length is 16 residues. V was cut by 5 bases and J by 5 bases, with 19 bases left in between. CDR3 residues: CASSQGRRYTDQPQHF. The CDR3 DNA follows: TGTGCCAGCAGTCAAGGACGAAGGTACACGGATCAGCCCCAGCATTTT.

This chain joins TRBV30 and TRBJ1-2; D is possibly TRBD1 (6 bases). V lost 2 bases to trimming and J lost 6 bases, with 7 bases between them. The CDR3 has 11 amino acids. Germline V gives CDR1 GTSNPN, CDR2 SVGIG (reference sequence). The CDR3: CAWSTGNGYTF. CDR3 in DNA: TGTGCCTGGAGTACAGGGAATGGCTACACCTTC.

V is TRBV6-2 or TRBV6-3 and J is TRBJ1-2; D not certain. V was clipped by 3 bases and J by 4 bases, with 6 bases between them. Germline V gene lookup returns CDR1 MNHEY and CDR2 SVGEGT. The CDR3 runs 12 residues. The CDR3 nucleotides are TGTGCCAGCAGTTATTCCTTCTATGGCTACACCTTC. Translation: CASSYSFYGYTF.

The chain recombines TRBV5-1 with TRBJ2-1; either TRBD1 or TRBD2 may supply D (7 bases each). Germline-derived CDR1 and CDR2 are SGHRS and YFSETQ. The CDR3 totals 15 residues. V lost 0 bases, J lost 6 bases, and 13 bases lay in between. The DNA of the CDR3 is TGCGCCAGCAGCTTGGATCAGGGGGGGCTCAATGAGCAGTTCTTC. Translating gives CASSLDQGGLNEQFF.

J is TRBJ1-3 and V is TRBV27; D is unclear. Trimming shortened V by 8 bases and J by 0 bases, and 17 bases separated the two germline ends. Germline V gives CDR1 MNHEY, CDR2 SMNVEV (reference sequence). The CDR3 contains 16 residues. CDR3: CASGLKDGRSGNTIYF. CDR3 coding DNA: TGTGCCAGCGGCTTAAAGGACGGCCGCTCTGGAAACACCATATATTTT.

The CDR3 protein is CASSVISTDTQYF. In nucleotides, the CDR3 is TGTGCCAGTAGTGTGATTAGCACAGATACGCAGTATTTT. The rearrangement links TRBV19 to TRBJ2-3, with D unresolved. Trimming stripped 5 bases from V and 0 bases from J, with 6 bases between. There are 13 residues in the CDR3. Germline CDR1 and CDR2: LNHDA and SQIVND (reference sequence).

This sequence joins TRBV20-1 and TRBJ1-1, with D maybe TRBD1 (5 bases). CDR3 length equals 11 residues. CDR1 is DFQATT and CDR2 is SNEGSKA in the germline V gene (reference sequence). Trimming left V 4 bases short and J 8 bases short, with 11 bases between. The CDR3 DNA follows: TGCAGTGCTAAAGCGGGACCGGAAGCTTTCTTT. Residues: CSAKAGPEAFF.

The chain combines TRBV27 with TRBJ2-7; tentatively, D is TRBD1 or TRBD2 (5 bases each). V was clipped by 5 bases and J by 7 bases, with 12 bases between them. Germline CDR1 is MNHEY and CDR2 is SMNVEV (reference sequence). The CDR3 is made up of 12 amino acids. The CDR3 DNA reads as TGTGCCAGCAGTGGGACGCCTGGGGAGCAGTACTTC. Its protein product is CASSGTPGEQYF.

DNA of the CDR3: TGTGCCAGCAGTTTAACCTCAGGACTAGCGGGAGTTTCCTACGAGCAGTACTTC. This codes for CASSLTSGLAGVSYEQYF. The chain employs TRBV27 and TRBJ2-7, with 13 positions matching TRBD2. The CDR3 contains 18 residues. The V gene's germline CDR1 is MNHEY and CDR2 SMNVEV (reference sequence). V lost 2 bases to trimming and J lost 1 base; unmatched junction nucleotides: 8.